This TCR beta chain was recovered during a study of blood T cells in healthy people across ages. For the second PCR, which ran for roughly 7 to 11 cycles, a sample-barcoded 5' primer and a J-beta primer mix were used. The template-switch adaptor, which had 12 random nucleotides, put a tag on each cDNA molecule. From the 5' RACE reads, TCRdb called clonotypes with MiXCR, one entry per CDR3 protein. The top ten clones hold about 7.7% of a sample with 1.5 million to 2 million distinct CDR3 sequences, roughly 27% of them seen once. The germline V gene encodes CDR1 ENHRY and CDR2 SYGVKD. J was trimmed by 6 bases and V by 10 bases; bases with no gene match: 9. The CDR3 runs 13 residues. This clonotype was seen at least ten times.

This rearrangement joins TRBV10-3 to TRBJ2-7; 10 nucleotides line up with TRBD2. Sequenced material: blood. This TCR was sampled from a woman aged 25 to 45 in good health. The CDR3 coding sequence is TGTGCCACCCACGGGCTAGCGGGAGCCGAGCAGTACTTC. It specifies CATHGLAGAEQYF.